This TCR beta chain was sequenced in a study of shared clonotypes between healthy human individuals. Study overall: Per donor, CD8 memory used one plate, CD8 naive used two, CD4 memory used three and CD4 naive used three.

Replicate PCRs run on sorted subsets employed roughly 190 ng DNA, roughly 30,000 T cell genomes. TCRdb keeps only in-frame clones here, not all; method: immunoSEQ multiplex PCR. This table has 850,000 to 1,200,000 clones, around 76% appearing once. Germline loops: CDR1 SGHNT, CDR2 YYREEE (reference sequence). The CDR3 loop spans 14 amino acids. The V gene end was trimmed by 0 bases and the J gene end by 8 bases; junction bases not matched to a gene: 7. The sequence was collected from a man between 18 and 29 years old in good health. V is TRBV5-4 and J is TRBJ1-2, with TRBD1 matching 7 bases. The sample was memory CD4+ T cells sorted from blood. Subset of the sample: CD45RA-negative fraction. The CDR3 sequence is CASSLAQGMGGYTF. The CDR3 region has the DNA TGTGCCAGCAGCTTGGCACAGGGGATGGGGGGCTACACCTTC.